This TCR beta chain is drawn from a study of cytomegalovirus exposure and HLA in healthy donors. With regard to this clone: Its specificity is not known.

PCR employed 60 Vbeta and 13 Jbeta primers. The protocol was immunoSEQ multiplex PCR, while the TCRdb copy is restricted to in-frame clones and leaves out a portion. The profile covers some 200,000 clones, with roughly 70% appearing a single time and less than 2% taken by the ten largest. The V end was cut by 4 bases, the J end by 3 bases, with 14 bases between. Germline CDR1 is LNHDA and CDR2 is SQIVND (reference sequence). This CDR3 is built from 15 residues. Points from the study as a whole: TRBV6-2, TRBV6-3 and some other V segments were unresolvable in 87-base-pair reads. The authors later found TCR association rates varying by HLA locus, with DRB1 most and HLA-C fewest. The study reported that TCR beta sequences accurately predicted HLA-A and HLA-B alleles in most subjects. Earlier analysis looked at TCR beta V segments, and most were productive about 87% or about 30% of the time.

The sequence derives from a woman aged 25 to 39 in good health and CMV-seronegative. Sequenced material: PBMCs. The genes are TRBV19 and TRBJ2-3; D call uncertain. CDR3 in amino acids: CASSKLRNPTDTQYF. CDR3 in DNA: TGTGCCAGTAGTAAGTTGCGAAACCCAACAGATACGCAGTATTTT.